The sequence of this T cell receptor beta chain was determined in a study of CD8 T cells in Susac syndrome. Overall study context: Among the sequenced Susac syndrome patients, roughly 6 had active disease while eight or nine were in remission.

Random hexamers primed reverse transcription of about 0.45 to 1 ug RNA. The method of amplification for TCR beta CDR3 was immunoSEQ multiplex PCR, covering 54 Vbeta and 13 Jbeta. TCRdb reprocessed the immunoSEQ multiplex PCR reads via MiXCR and lists one record per CDR3 protein. The sample includes 95,000 to 150,000 distinct CDR3 sequences, approximately 96% seen only once; the top ten take less than 0.15%. Germline-derived CDR1 and CDR2 are KGHSH and LQKENI. CDR3 length: 14 amino acids. The V gene lost 0 bases and the J gene lost 6 bases, with 9 bases spanning the gap. Patients with Susac syndrome met the recently defined diagnostic criteria for definite or probable disease.

This sequence originates from a human donor with Susac syndrome. The sequenced sample consisted of CD4+ T cells from PBMCs. The chain employs TRBV18 and TRBJ1-5; D is unclear. CDR3 in amino acids: CASSPPGVGQPQHF. The CDR3 bases are TGTGCCAGCTCACCACCCGGGGTGGGTCAGCCCCAGCATTTT. Supplemented by reference TRBV18 and TRBJ1-5, the full variable domain reads NAGVMQNPRHLVRRRGQEARLRCSPMKGHSHVYWYRQLPEEGLKFMVYLQKENIIDESGMPKERFSAEFPKEGPSILRIQQVVRGDSAAYFCASSPPGVGQPQHFGDGTRLSIL.